A selection of T cell receptor beta chains follows, all from one sample in a study of blood T cells in healthy people across ages. TCRdb re-derived calls from the 5' RACE reads in MiXCR, one entry per CDR3 protein. The repertoire holds over 1,200,000 distinct CDR3 sequences, with 59% as singletons. Sequencing was carried out using blood. These receptors were collected from a man between 18 and 29 years old in good health. The CDR3 runs from the conserved cysteine through the conserved F or W. Fields, in order: V gene, CDR3 length, J gene, clone size, D gene, CDR3 protein, CDR3 DNA. D genes are given only for firm matches. Not every row has a clone size; where given, it reads once, few, many or a size class.

V: TRBV27
length: 14
J: TRBJ2-4
size: NA
D: NA
CDR3: CASSLSFGFNEQYF
DNA: TGTGCCAGCAGTTTGAGTTTCGGGTTTAATGAGCAGTACTTC

V: TRBV27
length: 14
J: TRBJ1-5
size: few
D: NA
CDR3: CASSLTGINQPQHF
DNA: TGTGCCAGCAGTTTAACAGGGATCAATCAGCCCCAGCATTTT

V: TRBV7-9
length: 15
J: TRBJ2-5
size: NA
D: NA
CDR3: CASSPSTGSQETQYF
DNA: TGTGCCAGCAGCCCATCGACGGGGTCCCAAGAGACCCAGTACTTC

V: TRBV18
length: 12
J: TRBJ2-7
size: NA
D: NA
CDR3: CASSLNQYEQYF
DNA: TGTGCCAGCTCACTTAACCAATACGAGCAGTACTTC

V: TRBV20-1
length: 12
J: TRBJ2-3
size: NA
D: NA
CDR3: CSASGTGWVQYF
DNA: TGCAGTGCTAGTGGAACAGGCTGGGTCCAGTATTTT

V: TRBV7-2
length: 16
J: TRBJ2-1
size: few
D: TRBD1
CDR3: CASSLMGQGAYNEQFF
DNA: TGTGCCAGCAGCTTGATGGGACAGGGAGCCTACAATGAGCAGTTCTTC

V: TRBV7-9
length: 11
J: TRBJ1-2
size: NA
D: TRBD1
CDR3: CAGTGEEGYTF
DNA: TGTGCTGGGACAGGGGAGGAAGGCTACACCTTC

V: TRBV10-3
length: 13
J: TRBJ2-7
size: NA
D: NA
CDR3: CAISENSLYEQYF
DNA: TGTGCCATCAGTGAAAACAGCCTCTACGAGCAGTACTTC

V: TRBV6-6
length: 15
J: TRBJ2-6
size: NA
D: NA
CDR3: CASREGVNGANVLTF
DNA: TGTGCCAGCAGGGAGGGGGTCAATGGGGCCAACGTCCTGACTTTC

V: TRBV27
length: 17
J: TRBJ2-4
size: NA
D: NA
CDR3: CASSRVGQFIAKNIQYF
DNA: TGTGCCAGCAGTCGTGTCGGACAGTTTATAGCCAAAAACATTCAGTACTTC

V: TRBV20-1
length: 14
J: TRBJ2-1
size: NA
D: NA
CDR3: CSARWRAYQNEQFF
DNA: TGCAGTGCTAGGTGGAGAGCCTACCAGAATGAGCAGTTCTTC

V: TRBV6-1
length: 16
J: TRBJ2-6
size: few
D: NA
CDR3: CASEGRMNSGANVLTF
DNA: TGTGCCAGCGAGGGCAGGATGAACTCTGGGGCCAACGTCCTGACTTTC

V: TRBV12-3/TRBV12-4
length: 16
J: TRBJ1-5
size: NA
D: NA
CDR3: CASSPPPDRSNQPQHF
DNA: TGTGCCAGCAGTCCGCCTCCTGACAGATCCAATCAGCCCCAGCATTTT

V: TRBV12-3/TRBV12-4
length: 13
J: TRBJ2-3
size: NA
D: NA
CDR3: CASSKSSTDTQYF
DNA: TGTGCCAGCAGTAAGTCGAGCACAGATACGCAGTATTTT

V: TRBV7-9
length: 14
J: TRBJ2-4
size: NA
D: NA
CDR3: CASSAALAKNIQYF
DNA: TGTGCCAGCAGCGCAGCCCTAGCCAAAAACATTCAGTACTTC

V: TRBV28
length: 17
J: TRBJ2-4
size: NA
D: NA
CDR3: CASSFPFGTGAKNIQYF
DNA: TGTGCCAGCAGTTTTCCGTTCGGGACCGGGGCCAAAAACATTCAGTACTTC

V: TRBV10-3
length: 15
J: TRBJ2-1
size: few
D: TRBD2
CDR3: CAIRPGLATYNEQFF
DNA: TGTGCCATCAGACCGGGACTAGCGACCTACAATGAGCAGTTCTTC

V: TRBV4-3
length: 17
J: TRBJ2-3
size: NA
D: TRBD2
CDR3: CASSQGEGRAVTDTQYF
DNA: TGCGCCAGCAGCCAAGGAGAGGGGAGGGCGGTCACAGATACGCAGTATTTT

V: TRBV7-8
length: 15
J: TRBJ2-1
size: NA
D: NA
CDR3: CASSLARNGYNEQFF
DNA: TGTGCCAGCAGCTTGGCGCGGAACGGTTACAATGAGCAGTTCTTC

V: TRBV10-3
length: 18
J: TRBJ2-7
size: NA
D: TRBD2
CDR3: CAISESIIGTSGSYEQYF
DNA: TGTGCCATCAGTGAGTCGATTATAGGGACTAGCGGGTCCTACGAGCAGTACTTC

V: TRBV3-1
length: 12
J: TRBJ2-7
size: NA
D: NA
CDR3: CASSQDAGEQYF
DNA: TGTGCCAGCAGCCAAGATGCGGGCGAGCAGTACTTC

V: TRBV7-2
length: 14
J: TRBJ2-7
size: NA
D: TRBD1
CDR3: CASSLAGQGDEQYF
DNA: TGTGCCAGCAGCTTAGCCGGACAGGGAGACGAGCAGTACTTC

V: TRBV7-8
length: 17
J: TRBJ2-2
size: NA
D: TRBD2
CDR3: CASSFRASGVNTGELFF
DNA: TGTGCCAGCAGCTTTAGGGCTAGCGGGGTCAACACCGGGGAGCTGTTTTTT

V: TRBV2
length: 16
J: TRBJ2-1
size: NA
D: NA
CDR3: CASSEGQRAGGETQFF
DNA: TGTGCCAGCAGTGAAGGGCAACGAGCGGGTGGAGAGACCCAGTTCTTC